This T cell receptor beta chain derives from a study of blood T cell repertoires in COVID-19. At the level of the study: Specimens from acute and convalescent COVID-19 originated in the United States, Italy and Spain. PBMCs, B-cell-depleted T cells, or T cells were the source of the cDNA or gDNA that made up the material.

This CDR3 has 15 amino acids. V shed 5 bases, J shed 4 bases, and the junction held 4 bases outside the gene matches. CDR1 and CDR2 (germline): SNHLY, FYNNEI. In the authors' workflow: Reference gene primer amplification yielded estimated nucleated cell counts. The table came from immunoSEQ multiplex PCR; TCRdb's copy has only in-frame clones and leaves some out. From that table come the V and J calls and clone size; the DNA was used to work out D and trimming. The table includes over 130,000 clones, approximately 90% detected once. The sequence was obtained from a woman over 75 with acute or convalescent COVID-19. The sequenced sample consisted of peripheral blood. The V and J genes are TRBV2 and TRBJ1-5; 11 bases align to TRBD1. CDR3 in DNA: TGTGCCAGCAGTCCCGGGACAGGGGGTAATCAGCCCCAGCATTTT. It codes for CASSPGTGGNQPQHF.